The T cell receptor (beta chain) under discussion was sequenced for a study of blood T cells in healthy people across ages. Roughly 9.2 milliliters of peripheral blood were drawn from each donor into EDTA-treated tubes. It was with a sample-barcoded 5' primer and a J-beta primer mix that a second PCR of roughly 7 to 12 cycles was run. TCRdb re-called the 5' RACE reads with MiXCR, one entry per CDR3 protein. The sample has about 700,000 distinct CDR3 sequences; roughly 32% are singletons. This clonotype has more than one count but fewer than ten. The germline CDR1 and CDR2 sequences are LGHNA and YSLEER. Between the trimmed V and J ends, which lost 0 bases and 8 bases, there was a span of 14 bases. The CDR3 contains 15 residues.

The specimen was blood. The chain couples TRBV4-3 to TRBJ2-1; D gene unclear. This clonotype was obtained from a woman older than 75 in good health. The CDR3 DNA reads TGCGCCAGCAGCCAAGATTGGCTAGTTAGGGATGAGCAGTTCTTC. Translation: CASSQDWLVRDEQFF.